These 21 T cell receptor beta chains were sequenced from one sample in a study of T-cell memory formation after mild COVID-19. TCRdb fed the 5' RACE reads into MiXCR, producing one record per CDR3 protein. The data contain 300,000 to 400,000 distinct CDR3 sequences, about 13% of them seen just once; the ten biggest clones take up approximately 21%. The specimen was PBMCs or a T cell subset sorted from them (not recorded which). The receptors shown here come from a man between 18 and 35 years old who had mild COVID-19 (a few samples of this study predate the infection). Cell type and time point are not known.

The rearrangement joins TRBV5-1 to TRBJ2-2; 7 nucleotides align to TRBD1. Trimming at V came to 2 bases and at J to 2 bases, leaving 6 bases not matched to a gene. The germline V gene encodes CDR1 SGHRS and CDR2 YFSETQ. CDR3 length: 16 residues. The CDR3 DNA reads TGCGCCAGCAGCTTTGCCAGGGACAGTAACACCGGGGAGCTGTTTTTT. It yields the protein CASSFARDSNTGELFF.

This clonotype came up a few times. The chain joins TRBV19 to TRBJ2-1, with D perhaps TRBD1 or TRBD2 (5 bases each). The ends were cut back, 5 bases at V and 6 bases at J, with 17 bases in the middle. The germline V gene encodes CDR1 LNHDA and CDR2 SQIVND (reference sequence). The length of the CDR3 is 15 residues. CDR3 protein: CASSPRGGRGNEQFF. The CDR3 DNA reads as TGTGCCAGTAGTCCCCGAGGAGGAAGGGGCAATGAGCAGTTCTTC. The full variable domain, with the rest looked up from reference TRBV19 and TRBJ2-1, is DGGITQSPKYLFRKEGQNVTLSCEQNLNHDAMYWYRQDPGQGLRLIYYSQIVNDFQKGDIAEGYSVSREKKESFPLTVTSAQKNPTAFYLCASSPRGGRGNEQFFGPGTRLTVL.

This clonotype was detected a few times. The genes are TRBV28 and TRBJ1-6, with no clear D. Germline V gene sequence: CDR1 MDHEN, CDR2 SYDVKM. The CDR3 has 15 amino acids. V was pared by 5 bases and J by 7 bases, with 15 bases between. The CDR3 DNA is TGTGCCAGCAGTAGATCCGGGAATCGAAATTCACCCCTCCACTTT. Protein: CASSRSGNRNSPLHF. The full variable domain, with the rest looked up from reference TRBV28 and TRBJ1-6, is DVKVTQSSRYLVKRTGEKVFLECVQDMDHENMFWYRQDPGLGLRLIYFSYDVKMKEKGDIPEGYSVSREKKERFSLILESASTNQTSMYLCASSRSGNRNSPLHFGNGTRLTVT.

This clonotype came up a few times. V is TRBV9 and J is TRBJ2-1; weak D call: TRBD2 (5 bases). Looked up from germline, CDR1 is SGDLS and CDR2 is YYNGEE. This CDR3 comprises 14 residues. V was clipped by 3 bases and J by 7 bases, with 14 bases between them. CDR3 in amino acids: CASSGAGVRNEQFF. The CDR3 DNA reads TGTGCCAGCAGCGGGGCCGGGGTAAGGAATGAGCAGTTCTTC.

This clonotype has more than one count but fewer than ten. CDR3 in amino acids: CASSLVRPGYEQFF. The CDR3 nucleotides read TGCGCCAGCAGCTTGGTTAGGCCTGGCTATGAGCAGTTCTTC. This sequence joins TRBV5-1 and TRBJ2-1; D is ambiguous. V was clipped by 0 bases and J by 8 bases, with 12 bases between them. The CDR3 extends over 14 amino acids. CDR1 is SGHRS, CDR2 YFSETQ, per germline.

At least ten counts were recorded for this clonotype. This rearrangement joins TRBV4-1 to TRBJ2-5, with 8 bases matching TRBD2. The CDR3 has 13 residues. CDR1 is MGHRA, CDR2 YSYEKL, per germline. With V trimmed by 6 bases and J by 2 bases, 2 bases remained unmatched. The chain's CDR3 is CASRAGAQETQYF. The CDR3 nucleotides are TGCGCCAGCAGAGCGGGGGCGCAAGAGACCCAGTACTTC.

The CDR3 reads CASSQAIGAKLFF. The DNA of the CDR3 is TGCGCCAGCAGCCAAGCTATTGGAGCAAAACTGTTTTTT. The chain uses TRBV4-1 and TRBJ1-4; D is undetermined. The germline V and J ends were trimmed by 1 base and 10 bases, with 10 bases remaining between them. Germline V gives CDR1 MGHRA, CDR2 YSYEKL. This CDR3 region has 13 residues.

The gene calls are TRBV4-1 and TRBJ1-1, with no clear D. From germline, CDR1 is MGHRA and CDR2 YSYEKL. This CDR3 has 12 amino acids. Trimming removed 1 base at V and 7 bases at J, with 7 bases between. CDR3 DNA: TGCGCCAGCAGCCAAGGCCTAAGTGAAGCTTTCTTT. Protein: CASSQGLSEAFF.

This clonotype came up a few times. The chain combines TRBV4-3 with TRBJ2-5; 7 bases are shared with TRBD2. J lost 5 bases, V lost 4 bases, and 4 bases had no gene match. The V gene's germline CDR1 is LGHNA and CDR2 YSLEER. The CDR3 consists of 13 residues. CDR3 sequence (DNA): TGCGCCAGCAGCCGCAGGGAGGGGGAGACCCAGTACTTC. It is translated as CASSRREGETQYF.

A few counts support this clonotype. The chain is built from TRBV20-1 and TRBJ1-2; a weak D match, TRBD1 (5 bases). The CDR3 loop spans 12 amino acids. The germline V gene encodes CDR1 DFQATT and CDR2 SNEGSKA (reference sequence). V lost 5 bases and J 2 bases, leaving 9 bases between the germline ends. The CDR3, as DNA: TGCAGTGCTCTTGAGGGGAACTATGGCTACACCTTC. Residues: CSALEGNYGYTF.

A few counts support this clonotype. V and J are TRBV11-2 and TRBJ2-7, with D perhaps matching TRBD1 (6 bases). V was pared by 3 bases and J by 6 bases, with 12 bases between. CDR3 length: 13 residues. Looked up from germline, CDR1 is SGHAT and CDR2 is FQNNGV. This CDR3 is CASSFMGALEQYV. DNA for the CDR3: TGTGCCAGCAGCTTCATGGGGGCCCTCGAGCAGTACGTC.

Notes on this clonotype: Compared with germline, one end of the junction differs, possibly owing to a read error. The J gene is TRBJ2-5, the V gene TRBV3-1; tentatively, D is TRBD1 or TRBD2 (5 bases each). CDR1 and CDR2 from the germline V gene are LGHDT and YNNKEL (reference sequence). The CDR3 is 15 amino acids. CDR3 coding DNA: TGTCCCAGCAGACGTAAGTCCTGGGGGACAGAGACCCAGTACTTC. It codes for CPSRRKSWGTETQYF.

In this sample, this clonotype turned up many times. The chain links TRBV6-2 or TRBV6-3 to TRBJ1-1; no reliable D call. The CDR3 contains 14 residues. V was trimmed by 0 bases and J by 8 bases, leaving 13 bases between them. CDR1 and CDR2 (germline): MNHEY, SVGEGT. The CDR3 loop reads CASSYSNSWGEAFF. The DNA of the CDR3 is TGTGCCAGCAGTTACTCGAATTCCTGGGGAGAAGCTTTCTTT.

The chain uses TRBV29-1 and TRBJ1-2; D gene ambiguous. This CDR3 has 13 residues. From germline, CDR1 is SQVTM and CDR2 ANQGSEA. V was shortened by 4 bases and J by 9 bases, with 18 bases between the two germline ends. The CDR3, as DNA: TGCAGCGTTGCCGCCCCGCTAATTAGCAGCTACACCTTC. Its translation is CSVAAPLISSYTF.

Concerning this clonotype: At one end the junction does not follow the germline gene, possibly because of a read error. The chain joins TRBV7-7 to TRBJ1-3; tentatively, D is TRBD1 (5 bases). CDR1 and CDR2 (germline): SSHAT, FNYEAQ (reference sequence). The CDR3 loop spans 16 amino acids. In DNA, the CDR3 is TGTGCTAGCAGCTTAGGTCAGGGTTTTGCTGGAAACACCATATATTTT. This gives the protein CASSLGQGFAGNTIYF.

This clonotype was seen only a few times. The V gene is TRBV6-5, the J gene TRBJ1-2; perhaps TRBD1 as D (6 bases). The CDR3 totals 14 residues. V lost 0 bases, J lost 6 bases, and 11 bases lay in between. Germline V lookup: CDR1 MNHEY, CDR2 SVGAGI. The CDR3 DNA sequence: TGTGCCAGCAGTTACTCTTCAGGGGAAAATGGCTACACCTTC. The encoded protein is CASSYSSGENGYTF.

This clonotype was seen repeatedly, ten times or more. The chain links TRBV28 to TRBJ1-5; perhaps TRBD1 as D (5 bases). Trimming took 3 bases from V and 6 from J, leaving 12 bases between them. This CDR3 comprises 14 residues. Germline values: CDR1 MDHEN, CDR2 SYDVKM. The CDR3: CASSFSRGGQPQHF. The CDR3 DNA sequence: TGTGCCAGCAGTTTCAGTAGGGGAGGTCAGCCCCAGCATTTT.

The sample holds many counts of this clonotype. The chain recombines TRBV4-2 with TRBJ2-2, with 9 bases that match TRBD1. V was pared by 3 bases and J by 2 bases, with 7 bases of the junction left unmatched. The CDR3 sequence is 17 residues long. Germline lookup yields CDR1 LGHNA and CDR2 YNFKEQ. The CDR3 DNA is TGTGCCAGCAGCCACACCGGGACAGGGACCAACACCGGGGAGCTGTTTTTT. Encoded protein: CASSHTGTGTNTGELFF.

In this sample, this clonotype turned up many times. This chain connects TRBV20-1 to TRBJ2-3; 11 bases are shared with TRBD2. Germline CDR1 and CDR2: DFQATT and SNEGSKA (reference sequence). The CDR3 totals 17 residues. V lost 0 bases and J lost 3; bases outside the gene matches: 8. The CDR3 DNA reads TGCAGTGCTAGAGATAGGCTAGCGGGGGGTGGAACAGATACGCAGTATTTT. It is translated as CSARDRLAGGGTDTQYF.

The J gene is TRBJ2-2, the V gene TRBV6-5; D may be TRBD1 (6 bases). Germline loops: CDR1 MNHEY, CDR2 SVGAGI. Trimming shortened V by 8 bases and J by 5 bases, and 12 bases separated the two germline ends. The CDR3 is 13 residues long. The CDR3 sequence: CASAPQGTGELFF. The CDR3 DNA reads TGTGCCAGCGCCCCGCAGGGGACCGGGGAGCTGTTTTTT.

V is TRBV5-1 and J is TRBJ2-5; D is perhaps TRBD1 (6 bases). V was pared by 2 bases and J by 2 bases, with 10 bases between. There are 14 residues in the CDR3. Germline-derived CDR1 and CDR2 are SGHRS and YFSETQ. The CDR3 spells CASSFWGPQETQYF. CDR3 coding DNA: TGCGCCAGCAGCTTTTGGGGGCCTCAAGAGACCCAGTACTTC.